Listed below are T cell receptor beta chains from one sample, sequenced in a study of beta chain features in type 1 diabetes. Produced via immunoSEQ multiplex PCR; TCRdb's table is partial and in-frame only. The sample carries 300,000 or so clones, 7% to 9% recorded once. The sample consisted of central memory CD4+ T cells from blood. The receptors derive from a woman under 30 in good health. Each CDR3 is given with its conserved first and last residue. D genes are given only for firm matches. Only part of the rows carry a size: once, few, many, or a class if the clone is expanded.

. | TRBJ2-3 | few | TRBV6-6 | TGTGCCAGCAGTTACGATTGGACAACGACGCAGTATTTT | CASSYDWTTTQYF
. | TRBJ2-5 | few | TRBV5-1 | TGCGCCAGCAGCTTGGATTCTGAGAGAACCCAGTACTTC | CASSLDSERTQYF
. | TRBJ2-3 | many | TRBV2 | TGTGCCAGCAGTGAGCACACAGATACGCAGTATTTT | CASSEHTDTQYF
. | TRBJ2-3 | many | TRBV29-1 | TGCAGCACCGACACAGATACGCAGTATTTT | CSTDTDTQYF
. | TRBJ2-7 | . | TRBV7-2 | TGTGCCAGCAGCTTAGTTTTAGGGGGGTACTACGAGCAGTACTTC | CASSLVLGGYYEQYF
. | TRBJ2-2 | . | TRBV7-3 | TGTGCCAGCAGCCCTGTGGGCAGGGACACCGGGGAGCTGTTTTTT | CASSPVGRDTGELFF
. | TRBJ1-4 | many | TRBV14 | TGTGCCAGCAGCCGAACTAGTAGCTTAAATGAAAAACTGTTTTTT | CASSRTSSLNEKLFF
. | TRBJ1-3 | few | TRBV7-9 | TGTGCCAGCAGCTTATCGGATTCTGGAAACACCATATATTTT | CASSLSDSGNTIYF
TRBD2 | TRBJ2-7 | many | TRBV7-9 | TGTGCCAGCAGCTTAGGGAGCGGGGTTGCCTACGAGCAGTACTTC | CASSLGSGVAYEQYF
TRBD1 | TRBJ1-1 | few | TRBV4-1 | TGCGCCAGCGGAAGACAGGGGACGAACACTGAAGCTTTCTTT | CASGRQGTNTEAFF
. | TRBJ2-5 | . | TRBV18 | TGTGCCAGCTCACGCTCCTCAGAAGAGACCCAGTACTTC | CASSRSSEETQYF
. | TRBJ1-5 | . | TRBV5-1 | TGCGCCAGCAGCCCAGGGGTTAGCAATCAGCCCCAGCATTTT | CASSPGVSNQPQHF
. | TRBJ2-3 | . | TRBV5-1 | TGCGCCAGCAGCTCCGTCCCGGGACTAGATACGCAGTATTTT | CASSSVPGLDTQYF
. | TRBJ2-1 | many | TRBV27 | TGTGCCAGCAGTCGCGCCTCTAGCGATGAGCAGTTCTTC | CASSRASSDEQFF
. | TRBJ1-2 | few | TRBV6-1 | TGTGCCAGCAGTTCAAGTGGGGATTATGGCTACACCTTC | CASSSSGDYGYTF
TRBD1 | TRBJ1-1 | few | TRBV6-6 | TGTGCCAGCAGTTACGACAGGGTCCGGTCTGAAGCTTTCTTT | CASSYDRVRSEAFF
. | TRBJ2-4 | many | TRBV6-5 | TGTGCCAGCAGGCAGGGAGTGGGCAAAAACATTCAGTACTTC | CASRQGVGKNIQYF
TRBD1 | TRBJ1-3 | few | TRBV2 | TGTGCCAGCAGTGTGGGGACAGGGGGAAACACCATATATTTT | CASSVGTGGNTIYF
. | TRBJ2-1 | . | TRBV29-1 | TGCAGCGTCGGGACGTCATACCCCAATGAGCAGTTCTTC | CSVGTSYPNEQFF
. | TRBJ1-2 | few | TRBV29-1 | TGCAGCGTTGAAAGGCAAAGGGGGATTTATGGCTACACCTTC | CSVERQRGIYGYTF
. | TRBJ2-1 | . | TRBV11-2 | TGTGCCAGCAGAGCAGTAGGGCTCCACTCCTACAATGAGCAGTTCTTC | CASRAVGLHSYNEQFF
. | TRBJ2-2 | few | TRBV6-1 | TGTGCCAGCAGTGCAAGCACCCGTCACACCGGGGAGCTGTTTTTT | CASSASTRHTGELFF
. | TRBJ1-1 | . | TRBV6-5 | TGTGCCAGCAGCGCCAGGGAGTCGAGGAACACTGAAGCTTTCTTT | CASSARESRNTEAFF
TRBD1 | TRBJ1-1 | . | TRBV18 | TGTGCCAGCTCAGCACGTGCCAGGGGGCTCACTGAAGCTTTCTTT | CASSARARGLTEAFF
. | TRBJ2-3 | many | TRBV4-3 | TGCGCCAGCAGCCCCACAGTTACAGATACGCAGTATTTT | CASSPTVTDTQYF
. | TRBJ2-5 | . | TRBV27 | TGTGCCAGCAGTTTAAGGGTTAGCGAGACCCAGTACTTC | CASSLRVSETQYF
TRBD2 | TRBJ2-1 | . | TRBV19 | TGTGCCAGTAGTACCGGCGGTTCTAGCGGCTCCTACAATGAGCAGTTCTTC | CASSTGGSSGSYNEQFF
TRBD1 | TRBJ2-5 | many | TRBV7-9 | TGTGCCAGCAGCTTAGCGTTGGCCCCAGGGGGACGGCAAGAGACCCAGTACTTC | CASSLALAPGGRQETQYF
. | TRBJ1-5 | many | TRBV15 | TGTGCCACCAGCAGAGGGACAGCTCAGCCCCAGCATTTT | CATSRGTAQPQHF
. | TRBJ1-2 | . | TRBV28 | TGTGCCAGCAGTGTTCCCCCGGCGTATGGCTACACCTTC | CASSVPPAYGYTF
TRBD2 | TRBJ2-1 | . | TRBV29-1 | TGCAGCGCTGCGACTAGCGGGAGTTTCAGTGAGCAGTTCTTC | CSAATSGSFSEQFF
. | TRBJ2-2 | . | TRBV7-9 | TGTGCCAGCAGCTTAAATGCTGGCCTGGCCGGGGAGCTGTTTTTT | CASSLNAGLAGELFF
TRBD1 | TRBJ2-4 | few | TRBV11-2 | TGTGCCAGCAGCATTTCACAGGGGGACGTTTGGAACATTCAGTACTTC | CASSISQGDVWNIQYF
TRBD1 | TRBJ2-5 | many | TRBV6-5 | TGTGCCAGCAGTGCAACAGGGGTGACCCAGTACTTC | CASSATGVTQYF
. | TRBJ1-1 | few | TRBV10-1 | TGCGCCAGTCGCGTTGGGGTGAACACTGAAGCTTTCTTT | CASRVGVNTEAFF
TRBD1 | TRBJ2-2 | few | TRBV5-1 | TGCGCCAGCAGCCAGACAGGGGGGAACACCGGGGAGCTGTTTTTT | CASSQTGGNTGELFF
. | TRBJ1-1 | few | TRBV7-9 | TGTGCCAGCAGCTTACAGGGAGAGGGGACTGAAGCTTTCTTT | CASSLQGEGTEAFF
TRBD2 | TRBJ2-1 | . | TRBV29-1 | TGCAGCGGCGGACTAGCGGATAATGAGCAGTTCTTC | CSGGLADNEQFF
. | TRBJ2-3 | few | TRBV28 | TGTGCCAGCAGCACCCCCGGTAGCGGTACAGATACGCAGTATTTT | CASSTPGSGTDTQYF
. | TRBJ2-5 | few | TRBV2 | TGTGCCAGCAGTGAAAGGGGGGCGGAGACCCAGTACTTC | CASSERGAETQYF
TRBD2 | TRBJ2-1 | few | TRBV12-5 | TGTGCTAGTGGTTTGGGAGCGGGGAGCTCCTACAATGAGCAGTTCTTC | CASGLGAGSSYNEQFF
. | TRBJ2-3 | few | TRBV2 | TGTGCCAGCAGACCCACTACCCACGACTTGGGAGATACGCAGTATTTT | CASRPTTHDLGDTQYF
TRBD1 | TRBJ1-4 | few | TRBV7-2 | TGTGCCAGCAGCTCGGGACAGGGGGCGAGTTTGGCTAATGAAAAACTGTTTTTT | CASSSGQGASLANEKLFF
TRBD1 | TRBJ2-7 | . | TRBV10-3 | TGTGCCATCAGTGAGTCCCACCCGGGACAGGGGCACGAGCAGTACTTC | CAISESHPGQGHEQYF
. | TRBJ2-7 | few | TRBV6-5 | TGTGCCAGCAGTTTCGTACTCTACGAGCAGTACTTC | CASSFVLYEQYF
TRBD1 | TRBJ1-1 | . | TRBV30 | TGTGCCTGGAGTTACAGACAGGGAGTTATGAACACTGAAGCTTTCTTT | CAWSYRQGVMNTEAFF
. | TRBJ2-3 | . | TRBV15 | TGTGCCACCAGCAGGCCCCCGAACGAAGATACGCAGTATTTT | CATSRPPNEDTQYF
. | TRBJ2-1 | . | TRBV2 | TGTGCCAGCAAAAGGGACAATGAGCAGTTCTTC | CASKRDNEQFF
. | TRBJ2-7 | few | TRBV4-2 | TGTGCCAGCAGCCTGAGGGGCCTAGCCAGGGGAGACGACGAGCAGTACTTC | CASSLRGLARGDDEQYF
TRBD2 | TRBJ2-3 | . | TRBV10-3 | TGTGCCATCAGGTTAGCGGGAGGGCCCCCAGATACGCAGTATTTT | CAIRLAGGPPDTQYF
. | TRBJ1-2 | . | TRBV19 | TGTGCCAGTAGCGATGGATACTATGGCTACACCTTC | CASSDGYYGYTF
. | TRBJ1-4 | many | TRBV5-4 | TGTGCCAGCAGCTCCCTAGGGCAGTCCGGCGGCGAAAAACTGTTTTTT | CASSSLGQSGGEKLFF
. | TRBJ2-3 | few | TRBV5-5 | TGTGCCAGCAGCGGTTTACAGAGGTTGACAGATACGCAGTATTTT | CASSGLQRLTDTQYF
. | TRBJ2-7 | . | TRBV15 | TGTGCCACCAGCAGAGACCCCGGATTTTCCTACGAGCAGTGCTTC | CATSRDPGFSYEQCF
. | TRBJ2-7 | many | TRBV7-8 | TGTGCCAGCAGCTTAGTAGTGGGTCAGGTTGGGGGCTCCTACGAGCAGTACTTC | CASSLVVGQVGGSYEQYF